These 21 T cell receptor beta chains share one sample of origin, sequenced in a study of T cell responses to AZD1222 COVID-19 vaccine. Profiled with immunoSEQ multiplex PCR; TCRdb holds only in-frame clones, not every one. The table lists some 150,000 clones, about 93% of them singletons. This sample comprised peripheral blood, obtained on day 0 of AZD1222 vaccination. These receptors were collected from an adult in good health.

V usage is TRBV27 and J usage is TRBJ1-5; 10 nucleotides match TRBD1. CDR1 is MNHEY and CDR2 is SMNVEV in the germline V gene (reference sequence). The CDR3 covers 17 residues. Trimming at V came to 4 bases and at J to 3 bases, leaving 9 bases not matched to a gene. CDR3 residues: CASSSGQGSVPNQPQHF. The CDR3 nucleotides are TGTGCCAGCAGTTCGGGACAGGGGTCGGTTCCCAATCAGCCCCAGCATTTT.

In its sample, this clone was seen once. J is TRBJ2-5 and V is TRBV5-1, with D perhaps matching TRBD1 or TRBD2 (5 bases each). This CDR3 comprises 13 residues. Germline CDR1 and CDR2: SGHRS and YFSETQ. V was shortened by 5 bases and J by 4 bases, with 12 bases between the two germline ends. CDR3 coding DNA: TGCGCCAGCAGAGAACCGGGGCCAGAGACCCAGTACTTC. This encodes CASREPGPETQYF.

The chain is built from TRBV11-2 and TRBJ2-7, with TRBD2 identical over 8 bases. This CDR3 has 15 residues. CDR1 and CDR2 (germline): SGHAT, FQNNGV. V shed 5 bases, J shed 2 bases, and the junction held 8 bases outside the gene matches. Here the CDR3 DNA reads TGTGCCAGCAGCCTACCGTTAGCGGGAACCTACGAGCAGTACTTC. Translation: CASSLPLAGTYEQYF.

V and J are TRBV11-3 and TRBJ2-1; no clear D gene. Germline V gives CDR1 SGHNT, CDR2 YENEEA. V gave up 2 bases and J gave up 0 bases, with 8 bases separating them. The CDR3 is 15 amino acids. The CDR3 DNA reads as TGTGCCAGCAGCTTACACCCCAACTCCTACAATGAGCAGTTCTTC. This gives the protein CASSLHPNSYNEQFF.

This clone was picked up one time. The rearrangement uses TRBV5-1 and TRBJ1-1; TRBD1 might be the D (6 bases). CDR3 length equals 14 residues. The germline CDR1 and CDR2 sequences are SGHRS and YFSETQ. The V and J ends lost 2 bases and 3 bases respectively, with 11 bases between them. The CDR3 loop reads CASSFAGAHTEAFF. CDR3 DNA sequence: TGCGCCAGCAGCTTCGCGGGGGCGCACACTGAAGCTTTCTTT.

This chain joins TRBV11-2 and TRBJ2-6; D gene ambiguous. The CDR3 runs 17 residues. Germline V lookup: CDR1 SGHAT, CDR2 FQNNGV. Trimming cost V 2 bases and J 2 bases, with 13 bases left between them. CDR3 sequence: CASSLIVGMAGANVLTF. In DNA, the CDR3 is TGTGCCAGCAGCTTAATTGTTGGGATGGCTGGGGCCAACGTCCTGACTTTC.

V usage is TRBV29-1 and J usage is TRBJ1-1; D is perhaps TRBD1 (5 bases). The CDR3 loop spans 13 amino acids. Germline V gene data show CDR1 as SQVTM and CDR2 as ANQGSEA. V shed 1 base and J shed 4 bases, with 10 bases lying between them. CDR3 amino acids: CSVEGLRGTEAFF. The CDR3 nucleotides read TGCAGCGTTGAAGGGCTAAGGGGCACTGAAGCTTTCTTT.

The CDR3 DNA follows: TGCGCCAGCAGGGAGGGGGGCCCCACCGGGGAGCTGTTTTTT. Translation gives CASREGGPTGELFF. The chain has TRBV5-1 and TRBJ2-2; D possibly uses TRBD1 or TRBD2 (6 bases each). The V end was cut by 5 bases, the J end by 4 bases, with 12 bases between. The CDR3 loop spans 14 amino acids. Germline lookup yields CDR1 SGHRS and CDR2 YFSETQ.

The V and J genes are TRBV5-1 and TRBJ2-5, with 12 nucleotides matching TRBD2. V trimming: 3 bases; J trimming: 3 bases; junction bases outside the gene matches: 6. Germline V gene data show CDR1 as SGHRS and CDR2 as YFSETQ. The CDR3 covers 16 residues. This CDR3 is CASSSQLAGGEETQYF. The DNA for the CDR3 is TGCGCCAGCAGCTCCCAACTAGCGGGAGGTGAAGAGACCCAGTACTTC. Using reference TRBV5-1 and TRBJ2-5 for the parts outside the CDR3, the full variable domain is KAGVTQTPRYLIKTRGQQVTLSCSPISGHRSVSWYQQTPGQGLQFLFEYFSETQRNKGNFPGRFSGRQFSNSRSEMNVSTLELGDSALYLCASSSQLAGGEETQYFGPGTRLLVL.

V usage is TRBV19 and J usage is TRBJ2-1, with D unclear. V gave up 2 bases and J gave up 7 bases, with 9 bases separating them. The CDR3 is 13 residues long. Germline CDR1 LNHDA, CDR2 SQIVND (reference sequence). CDR3 sequence reads: CASSITSQNEQFF. CDR3 coding DNA: TGTGCCAGTAGTATAACGTCCCAAAATGAGCAGTTCTTC.

The chain joins TRBV19 to TRBJ2-2; weak D call: TRBD1 (6 bases). CDR1 LNHDA and CDR2 SQIVND come from the germline V gene (reference sequence). The CDR3 is 14 residues long. The ends were cut back, 4 bases at V and 4 bases at J, with 10 bases in the middle. CDR3 in DNA: TGTGCCAGTAGTACAGGGGTAGGCACCGGGGAGCTGTTTTTT. This gives the protein CASSTGVGTGELFF.

V is TRBV7-9 and J is TRBJ2-7; D gene unclear. Germline CDR1 reads SEHNR; CDR2 reads FQNEAQ (reference sequence). There are 14 residues in the CDR3. The V end lost 2 bases, the J end lost 2 bases, and 10 bases lay between the germline ends. CDR3 sequence: CASSLSAPTYEQYF. As DNA, the CDR3 is TGTGCCAGCAGCTTAAGCGCTCCCACCTACGAGCAGTACTTC.

The chain is built from TRBV29-1 and TRBJ1-1, with a possible D match to TRBD1 (5 bases). V dropped 4 bases and J dropped 5 bases, with 14 bases sitting between them. Germline loops: CDR1 SQVTM, CDR2 ANQGSEA. This CDR3 contains 13 residues. CDR3 in amino acids: CSVVVGAGTEAFF. The CDR3 bases are TGCAGCGTTGTAGTCGGGGCAGGGACTGAAGCTTTCTTT.

V gene TRBV7-2 combines with J gene TRBJ1-3; D remains ambiguous. Looked up from germline, CDR1 is SGHTA and CDR2 is FQGNSA. V shed 0 bases and J shed 2 bases, with 5 bases lying between them. The CDR3 contains 14 residues. CDR3 coding DNA: TGTGCCAGCAGCTTAGCCAGACCTGGAAACACCATATATTTT. This gives the protein CASSLARPGNTIYF.

V and J are TRBV10-3 and TRBJ2-7, with D hard to call. The CDR3 runs 11 residues. Trimming stripped 1 base from V and 6 bases from J, with 4 bases between. Germline CDR1 and CDR2: ENHRY and SYGVKD. The CDR3 protein is CAISEFSEQYF. The CDR3 DNA reads TGTGCCATCAGTGAGTTTAGCGAGCAGTACTTC.

The chain's CDR3 is CASSPRWDRANYGYTF. As DNA, the CDR3 is TGTGCCAGCAGTCCGAGGTGGGACAGAGCTAACTATGGCTACACCTTC. This rearrangement joins TRBV5-8 to TRBJ1-2, with TRBD1 matching 7 bases. J lost 0 bases, V lost 5 bases, and 10 bases had no gene match. The CDR3 consists of 16 residues. Germline assignment: CDR1 SGHTS and CDR2 YDEGEE.

This clone showed up just a few times. The rearrangement uses TRBV28 and TRBJ2-7; 9 bases agree with TRBD2. Germline V gene lookup returns CDR1 MDHEN and CDR2 SYDVKM. The CDR3 extends over 15 amino acids. Trimming took 6 bases from V and 1 from J; bases not matched to a gene: 7. The CDR3, as DNA: TGTGCCAGCAGAGCGGCGGGGGGGGAATCCTACGAGCAGTACTTC. Translating gives CASRAAGGESYEQYF.

The gene calls are TRBV5-4 and TRBJ2-1; 11 bases are a match to TRBD2. Germline CDR1 SGHNT, CDR2 YYREEE (reference sequence). V shed 4 bases, J shed 2 bases, and the junction held 8 bases outside the gene matches. The CDR3 is 17 amino acids. The CDR3 nucleotides are TGTGCCAGCAGCGAGGGCCTAGCGGGAGGTGCCTACAATGAGCAGTTCTTC. Residues: CASSEGLAGGAYNEQFF.

The V call is TRBV12-3 or TRBV12-4, the J call TRBJ2-3; D is undetermined. The CDR3 is 13 residues long. V dropped 5 bases and J dropped 0 bases, with 6 bases sitting between them. CDR3 coding DNA: TGTGCCAGCAGTCTTCTCAGCACAGATACGCAGTATTTT. Translating gives CASSLLSTDTQYF.

The genes are TRBV28 and TRBJ2-7; TRBD2 is a possible D gene (6 bases). This CDR3 contains 13 residues. Germline V lookup: CDR1 MDHEN, CDR2 SYDVKM. Trimming stripped 5 bases from V and 5 bases from J, with 13 bases between. The CDR3, as DNA: TGTGCCAGCAGTGGCCGAGGGGAGGACGAGCAGTACTTC. This translates into CASSGRGEDEQYF.

The chain is built from TRBV30 and TRBJ2-7; D is perhaps TRBD1 (6 bases). The CDR3 totals 12 residues. CDR1 and CDR2 from the germline V gene are GTSNPN and SVGIG (reference sequence). Trimming cost V 2 bases and J 5 bases, with 10 bases left between them. CDR3: CAWSPRGDEQYF. As DNA, the CDR3 is TGTGCCTGGAGTCCCAGGGGAGACGAGCAGTACTTC.